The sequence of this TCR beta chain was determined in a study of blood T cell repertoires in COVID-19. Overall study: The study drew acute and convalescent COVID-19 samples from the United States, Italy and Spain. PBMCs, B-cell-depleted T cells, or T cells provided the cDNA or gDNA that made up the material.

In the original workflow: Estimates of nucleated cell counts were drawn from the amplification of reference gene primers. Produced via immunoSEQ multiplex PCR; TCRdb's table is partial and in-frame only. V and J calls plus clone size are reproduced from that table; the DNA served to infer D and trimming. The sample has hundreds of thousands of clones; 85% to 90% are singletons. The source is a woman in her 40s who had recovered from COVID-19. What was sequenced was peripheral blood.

The CDR3 protein is CASSDRGLYGYTF. CDR3 nucleotides: TGTGCCAGCAGCGACAGGGGCCTCTATGGCTACACCTTC. The V gene is TRBV27, the J gene TRBJ1-2; 8 bases map to TRBD1. The CDR3 has 13 residues. Germline V gene data show CDR1 as MNHEY and CDR2 as SMNVEV (reference sequence). V shed 6 bases, J shed 4 bases, and the junction held 4 bases outside the gene matches.